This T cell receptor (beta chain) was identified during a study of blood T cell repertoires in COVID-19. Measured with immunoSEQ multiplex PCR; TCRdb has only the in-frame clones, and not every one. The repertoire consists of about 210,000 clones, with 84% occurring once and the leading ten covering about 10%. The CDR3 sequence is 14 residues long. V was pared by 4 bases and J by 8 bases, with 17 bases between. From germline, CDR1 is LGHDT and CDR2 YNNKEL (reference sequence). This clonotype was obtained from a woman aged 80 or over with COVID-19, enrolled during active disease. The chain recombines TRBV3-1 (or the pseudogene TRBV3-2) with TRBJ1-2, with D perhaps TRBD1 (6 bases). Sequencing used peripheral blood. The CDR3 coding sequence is TGTGCCAGCAGCCTTACAGGGTTACGGCGGGGCTACACCTTC. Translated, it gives CASSLTGLRRGYTF.